This T cell receptor beta chain appears in the sequencing data of a study of blood T cell repertoires in COVID-19. Study details: The United States, Italy and Spain were the sources of the acute and convalescent COVID-19 samples.

In germline, CDR1 is MRHNA, CDR2 SNTAGT. Losses at the gene ends were 1 base for V and 3 bases for J; bases not matched to a gene: 7. The CDR3 has 17 amino acids. Original analysis: Nucleated cell counts were estimated from reference gene primer amplification. The method was immunoSEQ multiplex PCR; TCRdb's version includes in-frame clones alone and lacks a portion of them. The V and J calls and clone size were taken over from that table, and D and trimming were inferred from the DNA. The data contain about 230,000 clones, 70% to 90% of them seen just once; the ten biggest clones take up around 15%. The chain employs TRBV6-4 and TRBJ1-2; the match to TRBD1 covers 11 bases. The clonotype was recovered from a man aged 18 to 30 who had recovered from COVID-19. The sequenced material came from PBMCs or T cells enriched from blood (not recorded which). Written as DNA, the CDR3 is TGTGCCAGCAGTGACTGGGACAGGGGGACCCTCCACTATGGCTACACCTTC. Encoded protein: CASSDWDRGTLHYGYTF.